Presented here are 16 T cell receptor beta chains from one specimen sequenced in a study of response to subunit inactivated influenza vaccine. TCRdb passed the RT-PCR reads through MiXCR, listing each CDR3 protein once. The sample holds 600,000 to 850,000 distinct CDR3 sequences, 11% to 15% seen once. The starting material was PBMCs from blood, obtained 14 to 15 days before vaccination. The receptors shown here come from a man aged 45-65 years who received an inactivated influenza vaccine.

This clonotype was counted at least ten times. The chain joins TRBV4-3 to TRBJ2-2; D remains ambiguous. This CDR3 has 17 residues. Germline CDR1 LGHNA, CDR2 YSLEER. Trimming stripped 0 bases from V and 5 bases from J, with 16 bases between. The CDR3 is CASSQDPLGSVTGELFF. The DNA for the CDR3 is TGCGCCAGCAGCCAAGATCCCCTCGGCAGCGTGACCGGGGAGCTGTTTTTT.

The CDR3 region has the DNA TGTGCCAGCAGTTCCCGAATCGAGTCTAGCACAGATACGCAGTATTTT. Translating gives CASSSRIESSTDTQYF. The rearrangement uses TRBV27 and TRBJ2-3, with D unclear. CDR1 MNHEY and CDR2 SMNVEV come from the germline V gene (reference sequence). V lost 4 bases, J lost 0 bases, and 14 bases lay in between. The CDR3 has 16 amino acids.

This clonotype was counted only a few times. V is TRBV5-1 and J is TRBJ2-3; 9 bases are shared with TRBD1. The length of the CDR3 is 15 residues. With 2 bases clipped from V and 6 bases from J, the junction kept 7 bases outside the gene matches. Germline CDR1 is SGHRS and CDR2 is YFSETQ. CDR3: CASSLPGQGVDTQYF. The CDR3 region has the DNA TGCGCCAGCAGCTTACCGGGACAGGGAGTGGATACGCAGTATTTT.

The chain carries TRBV6-1 and TRBJ2-3; 13 bases are a match to TRBD2. This CDR3 spans 15 amino acids. J was trimmed by 4 bases and V by 5 bases; bases with no gene match: 3. In germline, CDR1 is MNHNS, CDR2 SASEGT. This CDR3 is CASSRTSGSSDTQYF. The CDR3 nucleotides read TGTGCCAGCAGTAGGACTAGCGGGAGTTCAGATACGCAGTATTTT.

The sample holds many counts of this clonotype. This chain joins TRBV27 and TRBJ2-7; tentative D call: TRBD1 (6 bases). The CDR3 is made up of 15 amino acids. V lost 5 bases, J lost 3 bases, and 17 bases lay in between. CDR1 is MNHEY and CDR2 is SMNVEV in the germline V gene (reference sequence). The CDR3 sequence is CASSPHQGRDYEQYF. CDR3 bases: TGTGCCAGCAGTCCGCACCAGGGGAGAGACTACGAGCAGTACTTC.

For the CDR3, the DNA is TGTGCCAGCAGTTTCTTCGACTCACCCCTCCACTTT. Translated: CASSFFDSPLHF. The V and J genes are TRBV28 and TRBJ1-6; D not resolved. Trimming stripped 3 bases from V and 10 bases from J, with 7 bases between. Per the germline V gene, CDR1 is MDHEN and CDR2 is SYDVKM. This CDR3 has 12 amino acids.

The V gene is TRBV6-2 or TRBV6-3, the J gene TRBJ2-5; 16 bases are shared with TRBD2. CDR1 MNHEY and CDR2 SVGEGT come from the germline V gene. This CDR3 is 17 amino acids long. V gave up 5 bases and J gave up 4 bases; unmatched junction bases: 7. The CDR3 DNA follows: TGTGCCAGCAGTCCGGGACTAGCGGGAGGGCTAGGAGAGACCCAGTACTTC. Its protein product is CASSPGLAGGLGETQYF.

This chain connects TRBV3-1 to TRBJ2-7; D could derive from TRBD1 or TRBD2 (5 bases each). This CDR3 comprises 15 residues. V lost 3 bases and J lost 4, with 16 bases in between. The V gene's germline CDR1 is LGHDT and CDR2 YNNKEL (reference sequence). CDR3 sequence (DNA): TGTGCCAGCAGCCAGGGGCCTTCGGGGCTTTACGAGCAGTACTTC. Its protein is CASSQGPSGLYEQYF.

This clonotype came up a few times. The chain has TRBV20-1 and TRBJ2-5; 9 nucleotides line up with TRBD2. Trimming cost V 3 bases and J 5 bases; bases outside gene matches: 10. The CDR3 has 15 residues. The germline gives CDR1 DFQATT, CDR2 SNEGSKA (reference sequence). CDR3 sequence reads: CSASGGLAGWETQYF. Written as DNA, the CDR3 is TGCAGTGCTAGTGGCGGGCTAGCGGGGTGGGAGACCCAGTACTTC.

The chain couples TRBV6-1 to TRBJ2-3, with D perhaps TRBD1 or TRBD2 (5 bases each). The germline V gene has CDR1 MNHNS and CDR2 SASEGT. V lost 7 bases to trimming and J lost 4 bases, with 18 bases between them. The CDR3 sequence is 15 residues long. The CDR3 is CASNRRGRQADTQYF. In nucleotides, the CDR3 is TGTGCCAGCAATCGACGGGGACGGCAGGCAGATACGCAGTATTTT.

This clonotype was observed many times. The rearrangement joins TRBV6-7 to TRBJ2-1, with TRBD2 identical over 8 bases. TRBV6-7 is flagged as an ORF with uncertain function. J gave up 0 bases and V 2 bases, and 6 bases lay outside the gene matches. The CDR3 has 17 residues. This CDR3 is CASSYGSGVSSYNEQFF. CDR3 nucleotide sequence: TGTGCCAGCAGTTACGGTAGCGGGGTAAGCTCCTACAATGAGCAGTTCTTC.

The chain carries TRBV2 and TRBJ2-3; D not resolved. This CDR3 comprises 14 residues. V was shortened by 3 bases and J by 2 bases, with 9 bases between the two germline ends. Germline V CDR1 and CDR2: SNHLY, FYNNEI. The CDR3 sequence is CASSDGPYTDTQYF. Here the CDR3 DNA reads TGTGCCAGCAGTGATGGACCGTACACAGATACGCAGTATTTT.

In this sample, this clonotype turned up a few times. The rearrangement links TRBV5-1 to TRBJ2-3; D not resolved. V was pared by 0 bases and J by 3 bases, with 17 bases between. CDR1 SGHRS and CDR2 YFSETQ come from the germline V gene. This CDR3 is built from 17 residues. CDR3 sequence reads: CASSLVPLRPSTDTQYF. The CDR3 DNA follows: TGCGCCAGCAGCTTGGTTCCCCTAAGACCTTCGACAGATACGCAGTATTTT. The full variable domain, rest sourced from reference TRBV5-1 and TRBJ2-3, is KAGVTQTPRYLIKTRGQQVTLSCSPISGHRSVSWYQQTPGQGLQFLFEYFSETQRNKGNFPGRFSGRQFSNSRSEMNVSTLELGDSALYLCASSLVPLRPSTDTQYFGPGTRLTVL.

This rearrangement joins TRBV29-1 to TRBJ1-1, with unresolved D. V lost 5 bases and J 1 base, leaving 11 bases between the germline ends. The CDR3 is made up of 13 amino acids. Germline V gene sequence: CDR1 SQVTM, CDR2 ANQGSEA. The CDR3, as DNA: TGCAGCGTTTACCGGGATCCGAACACTGAAGCTTTCTTT. Translated: CSVYRDPNTEAFF.

This rearrangement joins TRBV20-1 to TRBJ2-5; D may be TRBD1 (5 bases). CDR1 is DFQATT, CDR2 SNEGSKA, per germline (reference sequence). The ends were cut back, 1 base at V and 5 bases at J, with 14 bases in the middle. The CDR3 is 14 amino acids. The CDR3 DNA follows: TGCAGTGCTAGAGTCCCGTCCAGGGATGAGACCCAGTACTTC. Protein product: CSARVPSRDETQYF.

This chain uses TRBV5-6 with TRBJ1-5; D may be TRBD1 (5 bases). The CDR3 totals 15 residues. Trimming took off 0 bases at V and 7 bases at J, with 14 bases between the two ends. Per germline, CDR1 SGHDT and CDR2 YYEEEE. As DNA, the CDR3 is TGTGCCAGCAGCTTGGGCGGCGCAGGGAGCCAGCCCCAGCATTTT. As protein: CASSLGGAGSQPQHF.